The 17 T cell receptor beta chains reported below all come from one sample, sequenced in a study of blood T cell repertoires in COVID-19 (dated by TCRdb to 2018 to 2021). The library was prepared using the immunoSEQ multiplex PCR assay. This is the immuneACCESS table as TCRdb keeps it, with only in-frame sequences that have V and J called. A part of the clones is gone; compared with another copy, unresolved V genes explain less than half, and the rest is unexplained. The table for this sample lists just over 300,000 clones; 90% of them were counted only once. The top ten hold around 4.5% of the sample. Sequencing input: PBMCs or T cells enriched from blood (not recorded which). The origin of the receptors is a woman aged 18-30 years with acute COVID-19.

The chain uses TRBV15 and TRBJ1-1, with 7 bases that match TRBD1. The V segment lost 0 bases and the J segment 0 bases; nucleotides outside the gene matches: 10. CDR1 and CDR2 from the germline V gene are LNHNV and YYDKDF (reference sequence). The CDR3 is 18 residues long. This CDR3 reads CATSRDYRGRWVNTEAFF. The CDR3 DNA is TGTGCCACCAGCAGAGATTACAGGGGTAGGTGGGTGAACACTGAAGCTTTCTTT.

The rearrangement uses TRBV19 and TRBJ2-1, with a tentative D call TRBD2 (5 bases). Germline V lookup: CDR1 LNHDA, CDR2 SQIVND (reference sequence). V was shortened by 5 bases and J by 6 bases, with 11 bases between the two germline ends. CDR3 length equals 13 residues. CDR3 sequence reads: CASSGGGSNEQFF. The CDR3 DNA reads as TGTGCCAGTAGTGGCGGAGGAAGCAATGAGCAGTTCTTC. The whole variable domain, filled in from reference TRBV19 and TRBJ2-1, reads DGGITQSPKYLFRKEGQNVTLSCEQNLNHDAMYWYRQDPGQGLRLIYYSQIVNDFQKGDIAEGYSVSREKKESFPLTVTSAQKNPTAFYLCASSGGGSNEQFFGPGTRLTVL.

The J gene is TRBJ2-1, the V gene TRBV4-1; TRBD2 matches 9 bases. With 4 bases clipped from V and 6 bases from J, the junction kept 1 base outside the gene matches. Per germline, CDR1 MGHRA and CDR2 YSYEKL. CDR3 length: 13 amino acids. The CDR3 loop is CASSRGLANEQFF. CDR3 bases: TGCGCCAGCAGCCGGGGACTAGCCAATGAGCAGTTCTTC.

J is TRBJ2-6 and V is TRBV7-9, with D unclear. Trimming removed 5 bases from V and 3 bases from J, with 8 bases in between. CDR3 length: 14 amino acids. Germline V gene data show CDR1 as SEHNR and CDR2 as FQNEAQ (reference sequence). CDR3 coding DNA: TGTGCCAGCAGCCCCCCCGGTGGGGCCAACGTCCTGACTTTC. Its protein product is CASSPPGGANVLTF.

This clone was seen a single time. This chain links TRBV6-6 with TRBJ2-7; D unresolved. The V gene lost 7 bases and the J gene lost 5 bases, with 18 bases spanning the gap. The V gene's germline CDR1 is MNHNY and CDR2 SVGAGI (reference sequence). The CDR3 sequence is 14 residues long. The CDR3 nucleotides read TGTGCCAGCACCGAAAGGCGGAGTGAGGACGAGCAGTACTTC. Translating it yields CASTERRSEDEQYF.

DNA for the CDR3: TGTGCCAGCAGCCTACCAGGGCAGGCAGCTAACTATGGCTACACCTTC. This translates into CASSLPGQAANYGYTF. The chain recombines TRBV5-8 with TRBJ1-2, with a tentative D call TRBD1 (5 bases). The CDR3 loop spans 16 amino acids. CDR1 SGHTS and CDR2 YDEGEE come from the germline V gene. Deletions cut 4 bases from V and 0 bases from J, with 16 bases between.

V usage is TRBV2 and J usage is TRBJ1-4, with D perhaps matching TRBD1 (6 bases). Germline assignment: CDR1 SNHLY and CDR2 FYNNEI. The CDR3 extends over 14 amino acids. The V and J ends lost 7 bases and 4 bases respectively, with 13 bases between them. The CDR3 loop is CASMSDSDNEKLFF. The CDR3 region has the DNA TGTGCCAGCATGTCGGACAGCGATAATGAAAAACTGTTTTTT.

This clone was found once. The rearrangement uses TRBV2 and TRBJ2-7; 10 positions match TRBD2. Germline CDR1 and CDR2: SNHLY and FYNNEI. Losses at the gene ends were 10 bases for V and 5 bases for J; bases not matched to a gene: 8. This CDR3 is built from 13 residues. Here the CDR3 reads CATEREGGNEQYF. The CDR3 region has the DNA TGTGCCACAGAGCGGGAGGGAGGCAACGAGCAGTACTTC.

This clone appeared a few times. At one end the junction does not follow the germline gene, possibly because of a read error. This chain connects TRBV7-7 to TRBJ2-1; 8 positions agree with TRBD1. Germline lookup yields CDR1 SSHAT and CDR2 FNYEAQ (reference sequence). The CDR3 runs to 15 residues. The CDR3 region is CASSAFQGAVNEQFF. CDR3 nucleotide sequence: TGTGCTAGCAGCGCGTTTCAGGGGGCGGTCAATGAGCAGTTCTTC.

The rearrangement links TRBV14 to TRBJ2-3; TRBD2 aligns across 9 bases. Germline V lookup: CDR1 SGHDN, CDR2 FVKESK. The CDR3 covers 14 residues. V lost 4 bases, J lost 3 bases, and 2 bases stayed unmatched. CDR3 DNA: TGTGCCAGCAGCCTAGCGGGAGTAACAGATACGCAGTATTTT. Its translation is CASSLAGVTDTQYF.

This sequence joins TRBV2 and TRBJ2-2; 7 bases fit TRBD2. The V segment lost 0 bases and the J segment 5 bases; nucleotides outside the gene matches: 0. Germline V gene lookup returns CDR1 SNHLY and CDR2 FYNNEI. The CDR3 contains 14 residues. The CDR3 region has the DNA TGTGCCAGCAGTGAAGCGGGGGGGACCGGGGAGCTGTTTTTT. The encoded protein is CASSEAGGTGELFF.

The chain joins TRBV7-9 to TRBJ2-2, with 10 positions matching TRBD2. V lost 0 bases to trimming and J lost 6 bases; unmatched junction nucleotides: 10. Germline loops: CDR1 SEHNR, CDR2 FQNEAQ (reference sequence). There are 18 residues in the CDR3. This CDR3 reads CASSLAWLAGDWAGELFF. The CDR3 DNA reads TGTGCCAGCAGCTTAGCATGGCTAGCGGGAGATTGGGCCGGGGAGCTGTTTTTT.

This clone was recorded only once. The chain joins TRBV10-3 to TRBJ2-1; 7 bases are shared with TRBD2. V lost 0 bases and J lost 7; bases outside the gene matches: 9. Germline V gene data show CDR1 as ENHRY and CDR2 as SYGVKD. The CDR3 length is 16 residues. The DNA for the CDR3 is TGTGCCATCAGTGAGTCGACAGCCGGGGGGTTAAATGAGCAGTTCTTC. Translation gives CAISESTAGGLNEQFF.

The V gene is TRBV9, the J gene TRBJ2-3; tentatively, D is TRBD1 (5 bases). V was pared by 5 bases and J by 3 bases, with 7 bases between. Looked up from germline, CDR1 is SGDLS and CDR2 is YYNGEE. This CDR3 region has 12 residues. CDR3 loop: CASSKGTDTQYF. The CDR3 DNA sequence: TGTGCCAGCAGTAAGGGGACAGATACGCAGTATTTT. Variable domain in full (rest from reference TRBV9 and TRBJ2-3): DSGVTQTPKHLITATGQRVTLRCSPRSGDLSVYWYQQSLDQGLQFLIQYYNGEERAKGNILERFSAQQFPDLHSELNLSSLELGDSALYFCASSKGTDTQYFGPGTRLTVL.

The genes are TRBV27 and TRBJ2-7, with unresolved D. CDR1 is MNHEY, CDR2 SMNVEV, per germline (reference sequence). V was shortened by 2 bases and J by 1 base, with 9 bases between the two germline ends. CDR3 size: 14 residues. The CDR3 here is CASSLKPTSYEQYF. CDR3 nucleotide sequence: TGTGCCAGCAGTTTAAAACCGACTTCCTACGAGCAGTACTTC.

The gene calls are TRBV28 and TRBJ2-7, with 11 nucleotides matching TRBD1. V lost 5 bases, J lost 3 bases, and 3 bases stayed unmatched. The CDR3 contains 14 residues. Germline loops: CDR1 MDHEN, CDR2 SYDVKM. CDR3 residues: CASSAGTGGYEQYF. DNA of the CDR3: TGTGCCAGCAGTGCCGGGACAGGGGGCTACGAGCAGTACTTC.

This chain connects TRBV10-3 to TRBJ1-1, with D possibly TRBD1 on 5 matching bases. Germline V gives CDR1 ENHRY, CDR2 SYGVKD. CDR3 length: 13 residues. Trimming took off 3 bases at V and 7 bases at J, with 12 bases between the two ends. The CDR3, as DNA: TGTGCCATCAGTGATAGTCAGGGAAGTGAAGCTTTCTTT. It specifies CAISDSQGSEAFF.